This T cell receptor beta chain was captured by sequencing in a study of shared clonotypes between healthy human individuals. The authors ran the assay at deep level. Profiled with immunoSEQ multiplex PCR; TCRdb holds only in-frame clones, not every one. The table includes 2 million to 3 million clones, approximately 93% detected once. Study-wide results and limits: Naive subsets generally had larger estimated richness than memory subsets.

Comment on this clone: Its target is not known.

The specimen sequenced was naive CD4+ T cells from PBMCs. The subset: CD45RA+ positively selected. The clonotype originates from a man younger than 35 in good health. Some clones in this sample may be carry-over from other donors' samples.

CDR3: CASSLRTGESNQPQHF. As DNA, the CDR3 is TGTGCCAGTAGTCTACGGACGGGAGAGAGCAATCAGCCCCAGCATTTT. V gene TRBV19 combines with J gene TRBJ1-5; D is unclear. In germline, CDR1 is LNHDA, CDR2 SQIVND (reference sequence). The CDR3 runs to 16 residues. V was cut by 5 bases and J by 1 base, with 15 bases left in between.